The source of this T cell receptor (beta chain) is a study of blood T cell repertoires in COVID-19. Whole-study context: From T cells, B-cell-depleted T cells, or PBMCs came the material, which was cDNA or gDNA.

As originally analysed: From reference gene primer amplification, estimates of nucleated cell counts were derived. Method: immunoSEQ multiplex PCR; TCRdb's copy keeps in-frame clones and lacks some. The V and J calls and clone size are taken from that table; D and trimming were inferred from the DNA. The sample lists about 220,000 clones, more than 85% seen once, with about 2% in the top ten. V was trimmed by 0 bases and J by 5 bases, leaving 16 bases between them. This CDR3 is built from 16 residues. The germline gives CDR1 GTSNPN, CDR2 SVGIG (reference sequence). This TCR came from a man aged 40-50 years with active or convalescent COVID-19. This sequence joins TRBV30 and TRBJ2-2, with D possibly matching TRBD2 (6 bases). The sample taken for sequencing was peripheral blood. This CDR3 is CAWSVIWDFKTGELFF. For the CDR3, the DNA is TGTGCCTGGAGTGTAATTTGGGACTTTAAAACCGGGGAGCTGTTTTTT.